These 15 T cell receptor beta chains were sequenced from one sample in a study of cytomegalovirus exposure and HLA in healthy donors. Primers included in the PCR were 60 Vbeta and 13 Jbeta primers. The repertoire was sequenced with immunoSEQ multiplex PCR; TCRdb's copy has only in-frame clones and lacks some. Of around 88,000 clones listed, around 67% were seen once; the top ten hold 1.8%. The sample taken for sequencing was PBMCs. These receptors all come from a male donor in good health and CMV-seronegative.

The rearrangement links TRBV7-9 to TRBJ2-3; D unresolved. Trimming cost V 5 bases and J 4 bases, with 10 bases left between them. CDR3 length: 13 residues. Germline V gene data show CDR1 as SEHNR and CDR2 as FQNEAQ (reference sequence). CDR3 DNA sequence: TGTGCCAGCAGCGCCCTGGCGGCAGATACGCAGTATTTT. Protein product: CASSALAADTQYF.

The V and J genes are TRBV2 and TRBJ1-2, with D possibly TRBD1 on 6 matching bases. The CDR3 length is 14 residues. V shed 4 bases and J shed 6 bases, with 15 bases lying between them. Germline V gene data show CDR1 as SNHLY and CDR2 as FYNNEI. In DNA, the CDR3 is TGTGCCAGCAGTGTGTTAGCAGGGGCGGATGGCTACACCTTC. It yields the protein CASSVLAGADGYTF.

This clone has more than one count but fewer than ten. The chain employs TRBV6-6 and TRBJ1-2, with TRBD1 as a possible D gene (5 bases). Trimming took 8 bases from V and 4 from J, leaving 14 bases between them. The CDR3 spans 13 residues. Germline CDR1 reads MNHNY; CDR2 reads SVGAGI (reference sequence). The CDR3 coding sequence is TGTGCCAGCCTACGACAGCCTGCCTATGGCTACACCTTC. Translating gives CASLRQPAYGYTF.

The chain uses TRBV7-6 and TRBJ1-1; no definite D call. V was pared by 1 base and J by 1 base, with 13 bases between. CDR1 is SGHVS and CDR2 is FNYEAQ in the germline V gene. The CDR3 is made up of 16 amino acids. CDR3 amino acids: CASSLGAPVPNTEAFF. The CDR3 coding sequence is TGTGCCAGCAGCTTAGGGGCCCCGGTGCCGAACACTGAAGCTTTCTTT.

The CDR3: CASSQGALAKNIQYF. DNA for the CDR3: TGTGCCAGCAGTCAGGGGGCCCTAGCCAAAAACATTCAGTACTTC. The chain links TRBV27 to TRBJ2-4; TRBD1 matches at 8 bases. This CDR3 has 15 amino acids. Germline CDR1 and CDR2: MNHEY and SMNVEV (reference sequence). V lost 5 bases, J lost 0 bases, and 3 bases stayed unmatched.

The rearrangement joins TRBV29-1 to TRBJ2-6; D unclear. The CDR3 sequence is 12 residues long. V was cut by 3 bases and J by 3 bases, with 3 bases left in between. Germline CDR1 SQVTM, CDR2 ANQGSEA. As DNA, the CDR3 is TGCAGCGTTGAGTATGGGGCCAACGTCCTGACTTTC. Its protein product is CSVEYGANVLTF. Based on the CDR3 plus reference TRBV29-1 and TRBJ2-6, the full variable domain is SAVISQKPSRDICQRGTSLTIQCQVDSQVTMMFWYRQQPGQSLTLIATANQGSEATYESGFVIDKFPISRPNLTFSTLTVSNMSPEDSSIYLCSVEYGANVLTFGAGSRLTVL.

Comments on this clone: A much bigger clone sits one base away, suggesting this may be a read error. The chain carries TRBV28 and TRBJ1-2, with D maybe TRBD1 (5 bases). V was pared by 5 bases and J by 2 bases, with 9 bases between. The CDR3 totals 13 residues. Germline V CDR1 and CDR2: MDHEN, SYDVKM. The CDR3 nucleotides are TGTGCCAGCAGTCCGCCAGGGAACTATGGCTACACCTTC. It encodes CASSPPGNYGYTF.

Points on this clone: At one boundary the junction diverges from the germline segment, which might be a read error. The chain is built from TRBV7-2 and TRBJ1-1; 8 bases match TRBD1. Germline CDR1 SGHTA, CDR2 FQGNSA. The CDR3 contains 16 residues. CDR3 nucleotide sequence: TGTGCCAGCAGCCCTCCACAGACAGGGGTGAAAACTGAAGCTTTCTTT. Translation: CASSPPQTGVKTEAFF.

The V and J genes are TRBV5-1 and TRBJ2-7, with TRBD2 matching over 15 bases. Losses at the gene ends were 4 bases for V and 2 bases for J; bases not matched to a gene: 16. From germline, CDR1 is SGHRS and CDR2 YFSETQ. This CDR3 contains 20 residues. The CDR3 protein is CASSRTSGRAPGSRAYEQYF. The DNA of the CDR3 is TGCGCCAGCAGCCGGACTAGCGGGAGGGCACCGGGCTCGCGGGCCTACGAGCAGTACTTC.

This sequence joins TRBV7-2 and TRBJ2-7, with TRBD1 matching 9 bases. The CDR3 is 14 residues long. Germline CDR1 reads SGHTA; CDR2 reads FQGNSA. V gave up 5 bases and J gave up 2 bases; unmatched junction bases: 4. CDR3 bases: TGTGCCAGCAGCCGGGGACAGGGCCCCTACGAGCAGTACTTC. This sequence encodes CASSRGQGPYEQYF.

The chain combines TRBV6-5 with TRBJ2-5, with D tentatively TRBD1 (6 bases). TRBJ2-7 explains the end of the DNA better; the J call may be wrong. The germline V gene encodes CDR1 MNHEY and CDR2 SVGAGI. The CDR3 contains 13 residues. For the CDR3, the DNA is TGTGCCAGCAGTTACTCGACAGGATACGAGCAGTACTTC. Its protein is CASSYSTGYEQYF.

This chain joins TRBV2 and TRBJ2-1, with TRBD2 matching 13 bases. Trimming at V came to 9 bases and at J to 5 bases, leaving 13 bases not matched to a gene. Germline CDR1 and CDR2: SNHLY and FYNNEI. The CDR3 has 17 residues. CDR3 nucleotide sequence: TGTGCCAGTCATATACGGACTAGCGGGAGCGCCCACAATGAGCAGTTCTTC. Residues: CASHIRTSGSAHNEQFF.

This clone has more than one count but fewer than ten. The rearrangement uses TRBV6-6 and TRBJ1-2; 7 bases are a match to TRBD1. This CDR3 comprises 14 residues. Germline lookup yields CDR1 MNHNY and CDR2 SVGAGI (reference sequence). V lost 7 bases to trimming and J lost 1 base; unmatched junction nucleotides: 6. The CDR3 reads CASTTGDGNYGYTF. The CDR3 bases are TGTGCCAGCACCACAGGGGATGGTAACTATGGCTACACCTTC.

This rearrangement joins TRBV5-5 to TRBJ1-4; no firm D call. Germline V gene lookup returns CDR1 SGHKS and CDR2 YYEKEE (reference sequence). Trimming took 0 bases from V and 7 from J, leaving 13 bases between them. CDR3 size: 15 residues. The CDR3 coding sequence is TGTGCCAGCAGCTTGGGCGGACTCGAGGTTGAAAAACTGTTTTTT. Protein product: CASSLGGLEVEKLFF.

CDR3 in DNA: TGTGCCAGCAGCTCTAGCGGGTTTGAGACCCAGTACTTC. It translates to CASSSSGFETQYF. This chain uses TRBV13 with TRBJ2-5, with 8 bases matching TRBD2. The germline gives CDR1 PRHDT, CDR2 FYEKMQ (reference sequence). V was pared by 4 bases and J by 5 bases, with 3 bases of the junction left unmatched. This CDR3 is 13 amino acids long.